This T cell receptor (beta chain) came from a study of blood T cells in healthy people across ages. PCR was performed a second time for about 7 to 11 cycles using a sample-barcoded 5' primer and a J-beta primer mix. MiXCR was run by TCRdb on the 5' RACE reads, yielding one entry per CDR3 protein. The sample carries just over 800,000 distinct CDR3 sequences, around 62% recorded once. From germline, CDR1 is SQVTM and CDR2 ANQGSEA. The CDR3 is 13 amino acids. The trim removed 5 bases at V and 4 bases at J, leaving 4 bases unmatched. Sequencing was performed on blood. This rearrangement joins TRBV29-1 to TRBJ1-4, with 7 bases lining up with TRBD1. This clonotype was sampled from a man aged 30 to 45 in good health. The CDR3 spells CSVSQGYNEKLFF. The CDR3 nucleotides are TGCAGCGTTTCACAGGGGTATAATGAAAAACTGTTTTTT.